Below, one T cell receptor beta chain is given with its context. Described time point: pre-sensitization, week 0. Sample treatment: therapeutic diphenylcyclopropenone sensitization with weekly scalp DPC. Germline CDR1 reads SGHKS; CDR2 reads YYEKEE (reference sequence). The CDR3 sequence is 15 residues long. V was clipped by 1 base and J by 0 bases, with 10 bases between them. TCRdb analysed the RACE reads with MiXCR anew, one entry per CDR3 protein. The sample records roughly 80,000 distinct CDR3 sequences, 14% being singletons. The data derive from a study of human T cells and chemical hapten exposure.

The chain links TRBV5-5 to TRBJ1-1, with D unclear. This TCR was sampled from a woman in her 50s with alopecia areata. Some clones in this sample may be carry-over from other donors' samples. Material: whole blood, obtained in connection with sensitization to the hapten diphenylcyclopropenone (DPC). The CDR3 bases are TGTGCCAGCAGCTTGAGGGCGGGCATGAACACTGAAGCTTTCTTT. It codes for CASSLRAGMNTEAFF.